This TCR beta chain was captured in a study of T-cell reconstitution after alpha-beta-depleted transplantation in children. Study results and caveats: After one year, T-cell counts and TCRbeta diversity mostly came from new T cells. Several hundred rapidly expanded clones from non-depleted graft cells reportedly supplied alpha-beta T cells about two months post-transplant.

A library of TCRbeta sequences, prepared with unique molecular identifiers, was generated. Each CDR3 protein gets one entry after TCRdb re-called the PCR reads with MiXCR. The repertoire holds 45,000 to 55,000 distinct CDR3 sequences, with 5.8% as singletons. This clonotype was recorded at least ten times. Its antigen remains unknown. This CDR3 spans 11 amino acids. Germline V gene lookup returns CDR1 DFQATT and CDR2 SNEGSKA (reference sequence). V lost 1 base and J 4 bases, leaving 5 bases between the germline ends. The sequencing used PBMCs, mostly from graft donor cells, collected 60 days after TCRalphabeta/CD19-depleted stem cell transplant. The genes are TRBV20-1 and TRBJ2-7; D is perhaps TRBD2 (5 bases). This receptor was obtained from a female patient aged 2 to 10 who had a stem cell transplant for aplastic anemia, so the T cells may come from the graft donor. The DNA for the CDR3 is TGCAGTGCTAGAGGGACTTACGAGCAGTACTTC. Its translation: CSARGTYEQYF.